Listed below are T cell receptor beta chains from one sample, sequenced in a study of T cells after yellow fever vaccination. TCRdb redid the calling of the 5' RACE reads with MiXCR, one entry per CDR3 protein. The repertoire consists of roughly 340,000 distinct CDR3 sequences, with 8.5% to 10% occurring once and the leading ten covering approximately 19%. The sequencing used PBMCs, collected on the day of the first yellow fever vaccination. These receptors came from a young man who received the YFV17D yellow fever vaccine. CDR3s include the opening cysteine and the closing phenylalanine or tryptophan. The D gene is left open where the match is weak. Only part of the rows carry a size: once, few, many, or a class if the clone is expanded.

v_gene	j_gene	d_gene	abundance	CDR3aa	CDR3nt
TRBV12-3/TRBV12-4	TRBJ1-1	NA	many	CASSLQGPTEAFF	TGTGCCAGCAGCTTACAGGGTCCCACTGAAGCTTTCTTT
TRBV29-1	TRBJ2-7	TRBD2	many	CSVAASAGGAYEQYF	TGCAGCGTTGCGGCGTCGGCGGGGGGAGCCTACGAGCAGTACTTC
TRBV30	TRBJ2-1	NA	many	CAWSQGGPYNEQFF	TGTGCCTGGTCTCAGGGGGGTCCTTACAATGAGCAGTTCTTC
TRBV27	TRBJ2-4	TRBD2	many	CASRPLPAGDNIQYF	TGTGCCAGCCGTCCCTTGCCAGCGGGGGATAACATTCAGTACTTC
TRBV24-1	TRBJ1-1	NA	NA	CATSSSGVNTEAFF	TGTGCCACCAGTAGTTCTGGGGTGAATACTGAAGCTTTCTTT
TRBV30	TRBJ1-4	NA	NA	CAWGGGGPKINEKLFF	TGTGCCTGGGGTGGAGGGGGGCCGAAAATTAATGAAAAACTGTTTTTT
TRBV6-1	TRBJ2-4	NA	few	CASGIQGSPIQYF	TGTGCCAGCGGAATACAGGGTTCTCCCATTCAGTACTTC
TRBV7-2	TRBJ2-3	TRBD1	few	CASSSPVRGDTQYF	TGTGCCAGCAGCTCACCCGTCAGGGGGGATACGCAGTATTTT
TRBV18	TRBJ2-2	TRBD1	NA	CASSGQANTGELFF	TGTGCCAGCTCGGGACAGGCCAACACCGGGGAGCTGTTTTTT
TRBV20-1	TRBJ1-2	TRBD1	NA	CSARDATGGNYGYTF	TGCAGTGCTAGAGATGCGACAGGGGGGAACTATGGCTACACCTTC